This T cell receptor (beta chain) was profiled in a study of T cell responses to AZD1222 COVID-19 vaccine. The V gene lost 1 base and the J gene lost 1 base, with 7 bases spanning the gap. The CDR3 runs to 14 residues. CDR1 and CDR2 (germline): SGHTA, FQGNSA. Here immunoSEQ multiplex PCR was the method, and the copy in TCRdb shows in-frame clones only, minus some. The table includes 95,000 to 150,000 clones, 80% to 90% detected once. Findings of the study overall: Following two doses of AZD1222, Spike-specific TCR breadth and depth rose.

Worth noting for this clone: Its specificity is not known.

The sample in question was peripheral blood, obtained on day 0 of AZD1222 vaccination. J is TRBJ1-1 and V is TRBV7-2; a possible D gene is TRBD1 (6 bases). This TCR came from an adult in good health. CDR3 protein: CASSLGTANTEAFF. For the CDR3, the DNA is TGTGCCAGCAGCTTAGGGACAGCGAACACTGAAGCTTTCTTT.